This T cell receptor (beta chain) was sequenced for a study of shared T cell receptors in the human thymus. Some clones are missing from TCRdb's copy, which holds only in-frame ones; the method was immunoSEQ multiplex PCR. The sample carries almost 550,000 clones, 75% to 85% recorded once. CDR3 length: 12 residues. From germline, CDR1 is MDHEN and CDR2 SYDVKM. Trimming at V came to 8 bases and at J to 5 bases, leaving 5 bases not matched to a gene. The sample was also reused in another study, on human thymus T cells. That source notes: Healthy Finnish infants undergoing corrective surgery for congenital heart defects were the donors. Thymic material originated from resections removed in the course of corrective heart surgery. Repertoires sampled from thymus and blood appeared biased in V and J gene usage. What related research reported was that thymic repertoires overlapped highly among unrelated individuals.

This chain uses TRBV28 with TRBJ2-7, with TRBD1 identical over 8 bases. The sample taken for sequencing was thymocytes. This clonotype was obtained from a boy in the first two years of life with a congenital heart defect. CDR3 loop: CASRQGFHEQYF. Written as DNA, the CDR3 is TGTGCCAGCCGACAGGGGTTCCACGAGCAGTACTTC.